This record concerns one T cell receptor (beta chain) sequence. Its antigen is currently not known. It has no much larger one-base neighbor in the sample; base qualities were not kept. Clipping removes 0 bases from V and 4 bases from J, with 6 as the unmatched junction base count. The CDR3 covers 18 residues, taking in both the cysteine and the phenylalanine. The DNA shown is the 54-base CDR3, in frame from base 1. Via the germline V gene, CDR1 is MNHEY and CDR2 SVGEGT. The data were taken from a study of blood T cell repertoires in COVID-19 (dated by TCRdb to 2020 to 2022). General notes on the study: Collaborator samples came from the United States, Italy and Spain and covered acute and convalescent phases of COVID-19. The material from the prospective study consisted of cDNA or gDNA derived from T cells, B-cell-depleted T cells, or PBMCs. The dataset comprised deeply sampled blood TCRbeta repertoires from subjects exposed to, actively infected with, or recovered from COVID-19. The repertoires were released in a freely available public database intended as a resource for research on the immune response to SARS-CoV-2. The samples were drawn from the first 160 participants of the ongoing ImmuneRACE study and from 1,254 subjects provided by 6 global collaborators. The sample metadata nearly always contained a de-identified subject ID, COVID-19 status, age in years and sex. HLA class I and class II types, where available, came from metadata supplied by the sample provider rather than from assay-based typing.

TCRbeta CDR3 regions were amplified from genomic DNA using the immunoSEQ Assay, a bias-controlled multiplex PCR. The paper's processing steps were these. The number of nucleated cells in each sample was estimated from the amplification of reference gene primers within the assay. To quantify the absolute abundance of each unique TCRbeta CDR3 rearrangement, sequence reads were collapsed and filtered. For each sample, productive Simpson clonality was calculated as the square root of Simpson's diversity index across productive rearrangements. Not all clones reach the TCRdb copy of this immuneACCESS table, which keeps in-frame sequences only. Checked studies attribute under half of the gap to unresolved V genes and leave the rest unexplained. Clonal size and the V and J genes are those of that table, whereas D and trimming came from the DNA. The sample table contains 220,000 or so clones; only one count was recorded for roughly 83% of them. The leading ten clones occupy about 1.3% of the sample.

Participants in the prospective study were enrolled through a virtual design, were aged about 18 to 90 years, and lived in about two dozen United States geographic areas. To assign participants to cohorts, the prospective study relied on clinical history that participants themselves reported in a screening survey and a study questionnaire. Each participant in the prospective study had whole blood, serum and a nasopharyngeal or oropharyngeal swab collected by mobile phlebotomists. Additional blood draws and questionnaires over an approximately two-month period could optionally be provided by prospective study participants. Blood samples from the prospective study were shipped frozen or at room temperature prior to DNA extraction. Beyond this particular receptor, the publication reports: Clinical and demographic metadata were provided uncurated, with the amount varying by source and participant.

The rearrangement combines TRBV6-2 or TRBV6-3 with TRBJ2-1, and 13 junction bases match TRBD2. The TCR was taken from a woman in her forties with acute COVID-19. Material: PBMCs or T cells enriched from blood (not recorded which). The CDR3 has the sequence CASSYSRSLAGGYNEQFF. Read as DNA, the sequence is TGTGCCAGCAGTTACTCGAGGTCACTAGCGGGAGGGTACAATGAGCAGTTCTTC.